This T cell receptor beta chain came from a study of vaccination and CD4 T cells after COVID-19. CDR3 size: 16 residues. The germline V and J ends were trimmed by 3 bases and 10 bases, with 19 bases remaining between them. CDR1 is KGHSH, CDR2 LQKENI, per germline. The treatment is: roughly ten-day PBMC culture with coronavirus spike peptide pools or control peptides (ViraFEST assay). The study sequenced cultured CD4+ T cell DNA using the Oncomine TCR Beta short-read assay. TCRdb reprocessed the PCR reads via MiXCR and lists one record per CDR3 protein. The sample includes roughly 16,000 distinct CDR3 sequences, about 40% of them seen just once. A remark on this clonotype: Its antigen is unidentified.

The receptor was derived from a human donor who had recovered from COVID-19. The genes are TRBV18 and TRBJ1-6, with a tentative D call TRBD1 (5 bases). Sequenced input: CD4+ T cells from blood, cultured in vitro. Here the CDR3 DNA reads TGTGCCAGCTCACCTGCCGTCGGGGGTATCGGCTCACCCCTCCACTTT. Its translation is CASSPAVGGIGSPLHF.